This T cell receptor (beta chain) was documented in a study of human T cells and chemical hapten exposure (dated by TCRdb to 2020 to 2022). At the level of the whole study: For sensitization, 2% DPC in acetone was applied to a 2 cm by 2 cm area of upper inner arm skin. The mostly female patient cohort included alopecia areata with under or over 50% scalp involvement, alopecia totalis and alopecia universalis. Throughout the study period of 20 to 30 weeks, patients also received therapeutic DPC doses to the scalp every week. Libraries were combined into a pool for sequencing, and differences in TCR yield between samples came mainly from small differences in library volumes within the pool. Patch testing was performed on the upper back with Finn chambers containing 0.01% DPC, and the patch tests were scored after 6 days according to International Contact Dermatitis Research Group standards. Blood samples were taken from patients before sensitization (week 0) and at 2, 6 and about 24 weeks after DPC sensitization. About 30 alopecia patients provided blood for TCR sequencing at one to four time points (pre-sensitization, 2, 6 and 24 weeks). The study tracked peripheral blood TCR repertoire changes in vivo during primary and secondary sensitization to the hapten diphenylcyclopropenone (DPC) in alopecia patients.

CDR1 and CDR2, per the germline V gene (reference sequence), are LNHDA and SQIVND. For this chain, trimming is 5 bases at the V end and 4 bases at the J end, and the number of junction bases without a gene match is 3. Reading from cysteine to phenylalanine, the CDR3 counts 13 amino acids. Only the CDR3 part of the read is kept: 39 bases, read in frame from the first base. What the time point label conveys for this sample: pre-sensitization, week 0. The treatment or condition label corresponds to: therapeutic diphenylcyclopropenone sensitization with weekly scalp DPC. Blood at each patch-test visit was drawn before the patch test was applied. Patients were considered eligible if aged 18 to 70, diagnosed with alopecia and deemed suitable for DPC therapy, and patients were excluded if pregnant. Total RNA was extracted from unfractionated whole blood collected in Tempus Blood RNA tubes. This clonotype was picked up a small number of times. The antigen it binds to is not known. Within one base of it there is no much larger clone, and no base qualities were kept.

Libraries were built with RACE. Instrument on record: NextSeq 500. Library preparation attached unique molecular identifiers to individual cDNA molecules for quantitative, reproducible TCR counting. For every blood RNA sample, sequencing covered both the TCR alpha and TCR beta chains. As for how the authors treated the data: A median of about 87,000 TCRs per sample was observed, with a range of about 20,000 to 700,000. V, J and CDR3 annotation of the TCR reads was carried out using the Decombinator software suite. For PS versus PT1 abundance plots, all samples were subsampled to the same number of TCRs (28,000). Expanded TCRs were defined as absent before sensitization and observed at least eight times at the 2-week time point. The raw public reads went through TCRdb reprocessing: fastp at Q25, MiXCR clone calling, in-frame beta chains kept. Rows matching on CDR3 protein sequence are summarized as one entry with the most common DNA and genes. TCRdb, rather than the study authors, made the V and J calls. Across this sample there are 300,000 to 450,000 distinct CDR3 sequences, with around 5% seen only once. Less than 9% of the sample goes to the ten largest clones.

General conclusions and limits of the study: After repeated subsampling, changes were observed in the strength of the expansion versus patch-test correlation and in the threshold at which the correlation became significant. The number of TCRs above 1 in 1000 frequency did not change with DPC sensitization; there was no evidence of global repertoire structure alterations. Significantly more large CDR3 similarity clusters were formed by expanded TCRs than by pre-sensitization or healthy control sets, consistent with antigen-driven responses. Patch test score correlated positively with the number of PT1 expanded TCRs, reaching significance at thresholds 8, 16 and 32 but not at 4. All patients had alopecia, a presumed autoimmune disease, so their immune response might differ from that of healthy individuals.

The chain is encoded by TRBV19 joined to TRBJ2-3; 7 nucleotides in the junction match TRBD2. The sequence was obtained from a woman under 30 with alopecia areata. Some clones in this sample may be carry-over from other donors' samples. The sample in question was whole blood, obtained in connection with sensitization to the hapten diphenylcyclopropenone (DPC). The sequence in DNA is TGTGCCAGTAGTGCCCGGGGGGCAGATACGCAGTATTTT. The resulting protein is CASSARGADTQYF.